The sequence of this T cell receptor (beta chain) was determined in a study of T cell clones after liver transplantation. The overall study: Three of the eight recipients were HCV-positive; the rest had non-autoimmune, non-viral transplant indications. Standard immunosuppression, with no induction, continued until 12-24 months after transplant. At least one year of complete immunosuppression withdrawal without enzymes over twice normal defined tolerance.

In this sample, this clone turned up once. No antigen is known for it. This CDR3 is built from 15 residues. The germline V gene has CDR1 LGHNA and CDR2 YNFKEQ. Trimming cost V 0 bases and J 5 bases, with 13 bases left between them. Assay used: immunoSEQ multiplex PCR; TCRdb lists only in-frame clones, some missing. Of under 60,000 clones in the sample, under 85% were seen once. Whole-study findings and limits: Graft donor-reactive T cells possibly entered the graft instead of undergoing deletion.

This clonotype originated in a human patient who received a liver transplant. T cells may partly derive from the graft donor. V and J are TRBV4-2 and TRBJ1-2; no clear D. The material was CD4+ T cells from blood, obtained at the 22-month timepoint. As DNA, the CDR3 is TGTGCCAGCAGCCAAGATCTGCGGGAGCTTTATGGCTACACCTTC. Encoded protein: CASSQDLRELYGYTF.